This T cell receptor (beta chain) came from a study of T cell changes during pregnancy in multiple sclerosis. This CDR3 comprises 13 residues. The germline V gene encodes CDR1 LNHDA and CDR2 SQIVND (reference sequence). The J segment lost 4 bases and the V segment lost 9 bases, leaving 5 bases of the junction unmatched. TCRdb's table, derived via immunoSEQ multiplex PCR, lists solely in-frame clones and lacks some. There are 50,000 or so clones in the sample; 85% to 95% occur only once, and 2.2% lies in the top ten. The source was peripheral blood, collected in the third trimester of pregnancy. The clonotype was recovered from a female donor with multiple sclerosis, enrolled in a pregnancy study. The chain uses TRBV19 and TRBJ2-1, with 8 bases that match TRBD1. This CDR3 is CASRDRTYNEQFF. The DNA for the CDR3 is TGTGCCAGCCGGGACAGGACATACAATGAGCAGTTCTTC.